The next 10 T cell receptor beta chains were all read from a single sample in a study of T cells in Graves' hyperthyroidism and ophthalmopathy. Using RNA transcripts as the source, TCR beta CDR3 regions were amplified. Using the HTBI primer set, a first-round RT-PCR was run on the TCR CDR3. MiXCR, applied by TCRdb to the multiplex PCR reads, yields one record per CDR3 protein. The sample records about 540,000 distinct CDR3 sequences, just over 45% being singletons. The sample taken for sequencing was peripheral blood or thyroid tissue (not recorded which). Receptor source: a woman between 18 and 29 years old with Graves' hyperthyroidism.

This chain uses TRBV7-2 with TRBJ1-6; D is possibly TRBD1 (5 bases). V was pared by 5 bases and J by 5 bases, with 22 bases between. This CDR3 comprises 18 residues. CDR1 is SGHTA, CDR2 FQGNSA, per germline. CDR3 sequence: CASSQDLGRASNNSPLHF. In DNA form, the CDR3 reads TGTGCCAGCAGCCAAGATCTTGGCAGGGCAAGCAATAATTCACCCCTCCACTTT. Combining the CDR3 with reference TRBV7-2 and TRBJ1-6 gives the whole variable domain GAGVSQSPSNKVTEKGKDVELRCDPISGHTALYWYRQSLGQGLEFLIYFQGNSAPDKSGLPSDRFSAERTGGSVSTLTIQRTQQEDSAVYLCASSQDLGRASNNSPLHFGNGTRLTVT.

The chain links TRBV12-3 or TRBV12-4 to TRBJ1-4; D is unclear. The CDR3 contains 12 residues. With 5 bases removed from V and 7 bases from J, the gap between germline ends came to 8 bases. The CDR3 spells CASSTEGEKLFF. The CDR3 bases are TGTGCCAGCAGTACGGAAGGTGAAAAACTGTTTTTT.

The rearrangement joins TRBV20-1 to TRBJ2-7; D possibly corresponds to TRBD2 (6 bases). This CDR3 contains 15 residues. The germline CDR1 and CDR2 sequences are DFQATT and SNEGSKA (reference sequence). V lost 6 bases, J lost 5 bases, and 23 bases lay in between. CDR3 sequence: CSAPSSEAGFDEQYF. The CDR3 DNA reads TGCAGTGCCCCAAGCTCCGAAGCGGGCTTCGACGAGCAGTACTTC.

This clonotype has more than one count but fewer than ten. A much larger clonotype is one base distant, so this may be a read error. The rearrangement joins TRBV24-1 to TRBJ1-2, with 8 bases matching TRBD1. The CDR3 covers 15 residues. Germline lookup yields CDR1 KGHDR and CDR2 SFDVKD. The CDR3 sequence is CATSDPQGQGNGHTF. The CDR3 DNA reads TGTGCCACCAGTGATCCCCAAGGACAGGGTAATGGCCACACCTTC.

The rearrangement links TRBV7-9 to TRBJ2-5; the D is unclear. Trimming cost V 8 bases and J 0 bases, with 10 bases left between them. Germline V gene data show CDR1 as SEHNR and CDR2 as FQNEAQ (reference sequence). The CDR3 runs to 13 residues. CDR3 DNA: TGTGCCAGCGGCGAGAGAAACCAAGAGACCCAGTACTTC. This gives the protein CASGERNQETQYF.

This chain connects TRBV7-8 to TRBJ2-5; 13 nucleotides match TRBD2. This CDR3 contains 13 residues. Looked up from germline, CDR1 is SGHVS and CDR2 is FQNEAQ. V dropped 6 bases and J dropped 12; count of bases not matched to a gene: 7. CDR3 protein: CASRLAGLAGKYF. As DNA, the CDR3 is TGTGCCAGCAGGCTAGCGGGACTAGCGGGAAAGTACTTC.

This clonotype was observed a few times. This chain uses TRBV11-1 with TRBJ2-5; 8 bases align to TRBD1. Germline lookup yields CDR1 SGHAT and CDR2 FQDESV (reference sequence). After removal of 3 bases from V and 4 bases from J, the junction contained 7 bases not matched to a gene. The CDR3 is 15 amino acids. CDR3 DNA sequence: TGTGCCAGCAGCTTGATAGGACAGGGAGGAGAGACCCAGTACTTC. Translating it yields CASSLIGQGGETQYF.

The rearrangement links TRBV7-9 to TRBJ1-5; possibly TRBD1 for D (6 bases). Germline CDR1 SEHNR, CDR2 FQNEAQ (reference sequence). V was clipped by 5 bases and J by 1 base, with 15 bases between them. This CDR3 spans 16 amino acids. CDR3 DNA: TGTGCCAGCAGCCATTATTGGGGACAAAGCAATCAGCCCCAGCATTTT. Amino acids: CASSHYWGQSNQPQHF.

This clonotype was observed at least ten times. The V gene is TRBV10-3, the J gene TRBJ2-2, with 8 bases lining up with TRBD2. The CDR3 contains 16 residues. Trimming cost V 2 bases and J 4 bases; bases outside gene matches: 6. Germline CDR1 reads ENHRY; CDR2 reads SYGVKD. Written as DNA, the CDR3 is TGTGCCATCAGTGAGCCCAGCGGGAGAGGCACCGGGGAGCTGTTTTTT. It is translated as CAISEPSGRGTGELFF.

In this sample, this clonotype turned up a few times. The CDR3 is CAISAKPNTEAFF. DNA of the CDR3: TGTGCCATCAGTGCTAAACCGAACACTGAAGCTTTCTTT. This chain connects TRBV10-3 to TRBJ1-1; D is unclear. Germline V gene data show CDR1 as ENHRY and CDR2 as SYGVKD. Trimming took 4 bases from V and 1 from J, leaving 7 bases between them. The CDR3 is 13 amino acids.